This TCR beta chain derives from a study of shared clonotypes between healthy human individuals. Study in general: Contributing individuals were a couple of females and three males aged 18 to 49.

This clone appeared a single time. The run depth of the assay was deep. Each subset's genomic DNA was shared equally among a number of immunoSEQ plates. Profiled with immunoSEQ multiplex PCR; TCRdb holds only in-frame clones, not every one. In the table there are 1.6 million or so clones, roughly 96% of which are singletons. Deletions cut 2 bases from V and 4 bases from J, with 12 bases between. Germline CDR1 SGHTS, CDR2 YDEGEE. The CDR3 contains 14 residues. All the donors were Caucasian adults who lived in Nashville, Tennessee. This TCR was recovered from a young man in good health. Material for sequencing was naive CD4+ T cells sorted from blood. Subset here: CD45RA+ positively selected. The chain joins TRBV5-8 to TRBJ2-5; no clear D gene. CDR3 sequence: CASSFLGRSETQYF. The CDR3, as DNA: TGTGCCAGCAGCTTCCTAGGGCGATCAGAGACCCAGTACTTC.